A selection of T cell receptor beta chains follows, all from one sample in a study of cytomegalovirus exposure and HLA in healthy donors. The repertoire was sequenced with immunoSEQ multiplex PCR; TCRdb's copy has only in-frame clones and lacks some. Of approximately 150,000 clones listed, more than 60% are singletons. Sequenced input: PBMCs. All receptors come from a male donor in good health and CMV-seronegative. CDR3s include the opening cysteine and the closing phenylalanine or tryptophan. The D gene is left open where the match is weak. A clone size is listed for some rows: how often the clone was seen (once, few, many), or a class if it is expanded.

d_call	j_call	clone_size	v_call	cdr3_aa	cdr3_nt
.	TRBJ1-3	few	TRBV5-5	CASSLMGEVENTIYF	TGTGCCAGCAGCTTGATGGGGGAGGTCGAAAACACCATATATTTT
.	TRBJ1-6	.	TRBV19	CASSRGPGVISPLHF	TGTGCCAGTAGTAGGGGGCCAGGGGTAATTTCACCCCTCCACTTT
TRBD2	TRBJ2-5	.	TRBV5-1	CASSGSGTSGTGTQYF	TGCGCCAGCAGCGGCTCCGGGACTAGCGGCACGGGGACCCAGTACTTC
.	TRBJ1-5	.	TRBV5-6	CASSHAGYNQPQHF	TGTGCCAGCAGCCATGCAGGATACAATCAGCCCCAGCATTTT
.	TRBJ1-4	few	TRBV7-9	CASSLDSGEKLFF	TGTGCCAGCAGCTTGGACAGCGGAGAAAAACTGTTTTTT
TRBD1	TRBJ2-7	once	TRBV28	CASSLVTGGYEQYF	TGTGCCAGCAGTTTGGTGACAGGGGGATACGAGCAGTACTTC
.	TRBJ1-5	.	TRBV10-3	CAISESLGRGDQPQHF	TGTGCCATCAGCGAAAGTTTGGGGCGCGGGGATCAGCCCCAGCATTTT
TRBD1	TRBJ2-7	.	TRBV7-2	CASSLLPGQGAYEQYF	TGTGCCAGCAGCTTATTACCGGGACAGGGGGCCTACGAGCAGTACTTC
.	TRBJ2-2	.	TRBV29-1	CSVATQGYSGELFF	TGCAGCGTTGCTACACAGGGTTACTCCGGGGAGCTGTTTTTT
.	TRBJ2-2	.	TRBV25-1	CASSFRGSTGELFF	TGTGCCAGCAGTTTCCGGGGTTCCACCGGGGAGCTGTTTTTT
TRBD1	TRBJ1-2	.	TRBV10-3	CAITLDRAEGYTF	TGTGCCATCACCTTAGACAGGGCTGAGGGCTACACCTTC
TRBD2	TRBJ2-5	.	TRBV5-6	CASSLTTSGEETQYF	TGTGCCAGCAGCTTAACTACTAGCGGTGAAGAGACCCAGTACTTC
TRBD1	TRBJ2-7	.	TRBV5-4	CASSLVGTGGRQHGSYEQYF	TGTGCCAGCAGCTTGGTTGGGACAGGGGGCAGACAACATGGCTCCTACGAGCAGTACTTC
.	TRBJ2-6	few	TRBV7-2	CASSLAAGTWANVLTF	TGTGCCAGCAGCTTGGCCGCGGGTACTTGGGCCAACGTCCTGACTTTC
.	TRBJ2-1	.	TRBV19	CASSPLQGGLGNEQFF	TGTGCCAGTAGTCCCTTGCAGGGGGGCCTGGGGAATGAGCAGTTCTTC
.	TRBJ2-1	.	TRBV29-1	CSAEEGREQFF	TGCAGCGCTGAGGAGGGTAGGGAGCAGTTCTTC
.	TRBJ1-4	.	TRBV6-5	CASSKGSTSEKLFF	TGTGCCAGCAGCAAGGGGTCCACAAGTGAAAAACTGTTTTTT
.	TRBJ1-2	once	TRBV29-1	CSVELRSNYGYPF	TGCAGCGTTGAACTCCGGTCTAACTATGGCTACCCCTTC
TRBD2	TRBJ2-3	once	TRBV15	CATSRAGLAGINTQYF	TGTGCCACCAGCAGGGCAGGACTAGCGGGGATCAATACGCAGTATTTT
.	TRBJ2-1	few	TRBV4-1	CASSQGGYNEQFF	TGCGCCAGCAGCCAAGGCGGATACAATGAGCAGTTCTTC
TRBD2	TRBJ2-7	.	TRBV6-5	CASSYSLAGGSHEQYF	TGTGCCAGCAGTTACTCACTAGCGGGGGGGAGCCACGAGCAGTACTTC
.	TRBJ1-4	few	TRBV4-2	CASSQDRRGDEKLFF	TGTGCCAGCAGCCAAGATCGAAGGGGTGATGAAAAACTGTTTTTT
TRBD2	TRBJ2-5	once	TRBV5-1	CASSRWTSGGPQETQYF	TGCGCCAGCAGCCGATGGACTAGCGGGGGCCCGCAAGAGACCCAGTACTTC
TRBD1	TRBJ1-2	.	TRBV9	CASSATGTANYGYTF	TGTGCCAGCAGCGCCACCGGGACAGCAAACTATGGCTACACCTTC
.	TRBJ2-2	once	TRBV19	CATSGDTGELFF	TGTGCCACCTCAGGGGACACCGGGGAGCTGTTTTTT
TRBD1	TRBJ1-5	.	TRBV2	CASRPRDRGIQPQHF	TGTGCCAGCAGACCGAGGGACAGGGGAATACAGCCCCAGCATTTT
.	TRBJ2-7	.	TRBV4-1	CASSQGRDGSYEQYF	TGCGCCAGCAGCCAGGGGCGGGACGGCTCCTACGAGCAGTACTTC
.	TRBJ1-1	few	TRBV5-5	CASSFRMEMNTEAFF	TGTGCCAGCAGCTTTAGGATGGAGATGAACACTGAAGCTTTCTTT
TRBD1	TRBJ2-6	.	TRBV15	CATSRDLGTDIVGANVLTF	TGTGCCACCAGCAGAGATCTGGGGACAGACATTGTGGGGGCCAACGTCCTGACTTTC
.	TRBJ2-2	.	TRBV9	CASSVVRGGELFF	TGTGCCAGCAGCGTAGTCCGCGGGGGGGAGCTGTTTTTT
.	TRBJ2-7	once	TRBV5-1	CASSPTPTIDEQYF	TGCGCCAGCAGCCCCACTCCTACTATCGACGAGCAGTACTTC
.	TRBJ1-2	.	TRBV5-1	CASREGHPFNYGYTF	TGCGCCAGCAGAGAGGGCCACCCCTTTAACTATGGCTACACCTTC
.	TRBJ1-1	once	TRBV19	CASSIFPRQENTEAFF	TGTGCCAGTAGTATCTTTCCTAGACAGGAGAACACTGAAGCTTTCTTT
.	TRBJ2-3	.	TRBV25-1	CASRLEASDTQYF	TGTGCCAGCAGGCTAGAAGCCTCAGATACGCAGTATTTT
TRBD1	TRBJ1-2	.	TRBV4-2	CASSPDRGSYGYTF	TGTGCCAGCAGCCCTGACAGGGGTTCATATGGCTACACCTTC
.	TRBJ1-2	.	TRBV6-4	CASSVDEGYGYTF	TGTGCCAGCAGCGTGGACGAGGGCTATGGCTACACCTTC
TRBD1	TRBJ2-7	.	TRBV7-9	CASSPTGGWSEQYF	TGTGCCAGCAGCCCCACAGGGGGCTGGAGCGAGCAGTACTTC
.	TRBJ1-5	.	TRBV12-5	CASGLGAGDTQPQHF	TGTGCTAGTGGTCTAGGGGCAGGGGATACTCAGCCCCAGCATTTT
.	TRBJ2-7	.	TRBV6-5	CASSPNRVHYEQYF	TGTGCCAGCAGTCCGAACCGCGTCCACTACGAGCAGTACTTC
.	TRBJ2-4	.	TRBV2	CASTTENIQYF	TGTGCCAGCACAACAGAAAACATTCAGTACTTC
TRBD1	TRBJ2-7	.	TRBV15	CATSRVQGANEQYF	TGTGCCACCAGCAGAGTGCAGGGGGCTAACGAGCAGTACTTC
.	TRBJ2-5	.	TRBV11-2	CASSAPTGIRGSETQYF	TGTGCCAGCAGCGCGCCCACCGGGATTCGGGGATCGGAGACCCAGTACTTC
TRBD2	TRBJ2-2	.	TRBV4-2	CASGGRLAGPGELFF	TGTGCCAGCGGTGGAAGACTAGCGGGGCCCGGGGAGCTGTTTTTT
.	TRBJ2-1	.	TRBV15	CATSSSRLSYNEQFF	TGTGCCACCAGCAGCTCCAGACTTTCCTACAATGAGCAGTTCTTC
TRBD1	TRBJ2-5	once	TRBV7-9	CASIPGTGGYETQYF	TGTGCCAGCATCCCAGGGACAGGGGGCTATGAGACCCAGTACTTC
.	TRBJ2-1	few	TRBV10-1	CASSLESSYNEQFF	TGCGCCAGCAGTCTAGAGAGCTCCTACAATGAGCAGTTCTTC
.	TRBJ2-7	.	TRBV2	CASSAQGFGEQYF	TGTGCCAGCAGCGCACAGGGCTTTGGAGAGCAGTACTTC
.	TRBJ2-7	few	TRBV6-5	CASSSPLRYYEQYF	TGTGCCAGCAGTTCCCCCCTGAGATACTACGAGCAGTACTTC
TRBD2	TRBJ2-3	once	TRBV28	CASSLLGLAGGPGTDTQYF	TGTGCCAGCAGTCTTTTGGGACTAGCGGGGGGGCCTGGAACAGATACGCAGTATTTT
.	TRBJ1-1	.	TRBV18	CASSPLSEAFF	TGTGCCAGCTCGCCTCTCAGTGAAGCTTTCTTT
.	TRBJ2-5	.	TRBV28	CASRIGGEETQYF	TGTGCCAGCAGAATAGGGGGAGAAGAGACCCAGTACTTC